This T cell receptor (beta chain) was documented in a study of shared clonotypes between healthy human individuals. Study results and limitations: Memory subsets generally showed smaller estimated richness than naive subsets did.

Original analysis: ImmunoSEQ only sent back junction sequences with no quality scores, so filtering was done differently. The table came from immunoSEQ multiplex PCR; TCRdb's copy has only in-frame clones and leaves some out. The D gene and trimming were derived from the DNA, and the V and J assignments and clone size from that table. The profile shows approximately 2.4 million clones, approximately 94% of them singletons. The study separated CD4+ cells into CD45RA+ naive and CD45RA-negative memory subsets. This clone was detected only once. The antigen remains unidentified. Trimming took 3 bases from V and 0 from J, leaving 15 bases between them. Germline CDR1 and CDR2: SGHDT and YYEEEE. This CDR3 region has 16 residues.

Sequencing was performed on naive CD4+ T cells sorted from blood. Subset noted: CD45RA+ positively selected. The TCR sequence derives from a man aged 18-30 years in good health. This chain joins TRBV5-6 and TRBJ1-1; TRBD1 might be the D (6 bases). The CDR3 loop is CASSWDINRMNTEAFF. The CDR3 region has the DNA TGTGCCAGCAGCTGGGACATTAACCGTATGAACACTGAAGCTTTCTTT.